This T cell receptor (beta chain) was captured by sequencing in a study of blood T cells in healthy people across ages. Study results and caveats: Diversity estimates from one million T cells were considered underestimates. Higher diversity, along with more naive CD4+ cells, distinguished long-lived donors from aged donors. Shifts in expanded clonotypes may have been confounded by donor CMV status, which was unknown.

Isolating PBMCs gave at least 6 million of these cells per sample. A sample-barcoded 5' primer and a J-beta primer mix were used in a second PCR of about 6 to 11 cycles. TCRdb fed the 5' RACE reads into MiXCR, producing one record per CDR3 protein. The repertoire has some 920,000 distinct CDR3 sequences, 45% to 60% of them found once; the top ten carry about 20%. There are many counts of this clonotype. Its antigen is currently unknown. The receptor was isolated from a woman between 55 and 75 years old in good health. Specimen: blood.

The chain's CDR3 is CASSLGSQAFGNEQFF. CDR3 in DNA: TGTGCCAGCAGCTTAGGAAGCCAGGCCTTCGGGAATGAGCAGTTCTTC. The J gene is TRBJ2-1, the V gene TRBV7-9, with unresolved D. CDR1 is SEHNR and CDR2 is FQNEAQ in the germline V gene (reference sequence). V shed 1 base and J shed 7 bases, with 17 bases lying between them. This CDR3 region has 16 residues.